At least ten counts were recorded for the clone carrying this TCR beta chain. Its antigen is currently unknown. The sample originates from a study of T cells in Graves' hyperthyroidism and ophthalmopathy. Overall study results and limits: Ophthalmopathy, which appeared later, was predicted by the model a median around 6.5 months before onset. From stable hyperthyroidism, ophthalmopathy was set apart by a 13 V-J model. Most clonotypes expanded in the thyroid (above 0.001) were also present in blood.

V gave up 6 bases and J gave up 1 base, with 10 bases separating them. Germline loops: CDR1 LNHDA, CDR2 SQIVND (reference sequence). CDR3 length: 14 residues. RNA transcripts were the template for amplifying TCR beta CDR3 regions. The HTBI set primed first-round TCR CDR3 RT-PCR. MiXCR was run by TCRdb on the multiplex PCR reads, yielding one entry per CDR3 protein. The repertoire holds 500,000 to 650,000 distinct CDR3 sequences, 46% seen once, with 35% to 50% in the top ten. Every diagnosis used clinical symptoms, serum thyroxine and TRAb, thyroid ultrasound and orbital computed tomography. This TCR was recovered from an adult woman with Graves' disease, either hyperthyroidism or ophthalmopathy (not recorded which). The chain recombines TRBV19 with TRBJ1-5; D gene uncertain. The source material was peripheral blood or thyroid tissue (not recorded which). The CDR3 reads CASRLWGSNQPQHF. CDR3 in DNA: TGTGCCAGTAGGTTGTGGGGAAGCAATCAGCCCCAGCATTTT.